These 21 T cell receptor beta chains share one sample of origin, sequenced in a study of cytomegalovirus exposure and HLA in healthy donors. Assay: immunoSEQ multiplex PCR; the TCRdb copy retains only in-frame clones and omits some. The sample carries some 290,000 clones, 88% recorded once. Sequencing input: PBMCs. Receptors originate from a man aged 25 to 40 in good health and CMV-seronegative.

V is TRBV9 and J is TRBJ2-3; D gene unclear. Germline lookup yields CDR1 SGDLS and CDR2 YYNGEE. V lost 2 bases, J lost 5 bases, and 9 bases lay in between. The CDR3 is 13 residues long. CDR3 in amino acids: CASSVTPRDTQYF. The DNA for the CDR3 is TGTGCCAGCAGCGTTACACCACGAGATACGCAGTATTTT.

In this sample, this clone turned up once. The chain uses TRBV9 and TRBJ2-2; D is uncertain. CDR1 and CDR2 from the germline V gene are SGDLS and YYNGEE. The CDR3 has 15 amino acids. The V and J ends lost 0 bases and 3 bases respectively, with 9 bases between them. The CDR3 DNA is TGTGCCAGCAGCGTAGTGACAACCGACACCGGGGAGCTGTTTTTT. Translated: CASSVVTTDTGELFF.

CDR3: CASTTVQRGYNEQFF. Here the CDR3 DNA reads TGTGCCAGCACTACTGTCCAGCGGGGATACAATGAGCAGTTCTTC. The chain is built from TRBV2 and TRBJ2-1, with 7 bases lining up with TRBD2. Losses at the gene ends were 7 bases for V and 4 bases for J; bases not matched to a gene: 10. The CDR3 covers 15 residues. Germline V gene lookup returns CDR1 SNHLY and CDR2 FYNNEI.

The rearrangement uses TRBV7-6 and TRBJ2-2; TRBD1 agrees at 10 bases. CDR1 is SGHVS, CDR2 FNYEAQ, per germline. J lost 7 bases, V lost 3 bases, and 11 bases had no gene match. The CDR3 has 17 residues. In DNA form, the CDR3 reads TGTGCCAGCAGCTTTTTTTCCCGACAGGGGGCCGGCGGGGAGCTGTTTTTT. This gives the protein CASSFFSRQGAGGELFF.

The chain recombines TRBV6-5 with TRBJ2-3, with 9 bases lining up with TRBD1. V gave up 5 bases and J gave up 3 bases; unmatched junction bases: 3. Germline V CDR1 and CDR2: MNHEY, SVGAGI. This CDR3 is 14 amino acids long. The CDR3, as DNA: TGTGCCAGCAGTGCCGGGACAGGGACAGATACGCAGTATTTT. Amino acid sequence: CASSAGTGTDTQYF.

The chain recombines TRBV9 with TRBJ2-1, with 9 bases lining up with TRBD2. Germline CDR1 is SGDLS and CDR2 is YYNGEE. J gave up 4 bases and V 0 bases, and 5 bases lay outside the gene matches. The CDR3 sequence is 16 residues long. The CDR3 region is CASSVEPAGGYNEQFF. CDR3 nucleotide sequence: TGTGCCAGCAGCGTAGAGCCAGCGGGGGGATACAATGAGCAGTTCTTC.

A few counts support this clone. The chain combines TRBV5-4 with TRBJ2-7, with D possibly TRBD1 on 5 matching bases. The V end lost 0 bases, the J end lost 3 bases, and 7 bases lay between the germline ends. The germline CDR1 and CDR2 sequences are SGHNT and YYREEE (reference sequence). This CDR3 region has 13 residues. The CDR3 protein is CASSLARGYEQYF. Written as DNA, the CDR3 is TGTGCCAGCAGCTTGGCTAGGGGCTACGAGCAGTACTTC.

The chain combines TRBV5-4 with TRBJ1-1; 11 bases are a match to TRBD1. V gave up 5 bases and J gave up 6 bases; unmatched junction bases: 6. The germline V gene encodes CDR1 SGHNT and CDR2 YYREEE (reference sequence). The CDR3 length is 14 residues. The CDR3 protein is CASRTPGQGAEAFF. The CDR3 bases are TGTGCCAGCAGAACCCCGGGACAGGGGGCTGAAGCTTTCTTT.

The chain is built from TRBV5-6 and TRBJ2-2; 12 nucleotides align to TRBD2. The CDR3 contains 18 residues. Germline CDR1 and CDR2: SGHDT and YYEEEE. V lost 1 base to trimming and J lost 6 bases; unmatched junction nucleotides: 10. The CDR3 sequence is CASSLLPSGGAIPGELFF. The CDR3 DNA is TGTGCCAGCAGCTTGTTGCCTAGCGGGGGGGCAATACCCGGGGAGCTGTTTTTT.

J is TRBJ1-2 and V is TRBV7-6; 10 bases map to TRBD1. CDR1 and CDR2 from the germline V gene are SGHVS and FNYEAQ. V was clipped by 1 base and J by 6 bases; unmatched bases: 8. The length of the CDR3 is 16 residues. This CDR3 is CASSLDLDRGIHGYTF. The CDR3 nucleotides are TGTGCCAGCAGCTTAGATTTGGACAGGGGGATACATGGCTACACCTTC.

This chain uses TRBV6-6 with TRBJ1-1, with 9 bases that match TRBD1. The CDR3 has 15 residues. Per the germline V gene, CDR1 is MNHNY and CDR2 is SVGAGI (reference sequence). V was pared by 4 bases and J by 4 bases, with 7 bases of the junction left unmatched. CDR3 nucleotide sequence: TGTGCCAGCAGTTCCCCGGGACAGGGAATCACTGAAGCTTTCTTT. The encoded protein is CASSSPGQGITEAFF.

The chain joins TRBV2 to TRBJ1-4; 9 positions match TRBD1. Germline lookup yields CDR1 SNHLY and CDR2 FYNNEI. J was trimmed by 3 bases and V by 4 bases; bases with no gene match: 3. The CDR3 totals 15 residues. CDR3 nucleotides: TGTGCCAGCAGTGGGACAGGGGAGGCTAATGAAAAACTGTTTTTT. It yields the protein CASSGTGEANEKLFF.

The chain joins TRBV6-1 to TRBJ1-5; the D is unclear. The length of the CDR3 is 13 residues. With 3 bases removed from V and 7 bases from J, the gap between germline ends came to 10 bases. Per germline, CDR1 MNHNS and CDR2 SASEGT. The CDR3 spells CASSEGGRQPQHF. The CDR3 region has the DNA TGTGCCAGCAGTGAGGGAGGTAGGCAGCCCCAGCATTTT.

The chain recombines TRBV7-7 with TRBJ2-5; D possibly corresponds to TRBD1 (7 bases). The V gene lost 5 bases and the J gene lost 4 bases, with 17 bases spanning the gap. The CDR3 runs to 15 residues. CDR1 and CDR2 from the germline V gene are SSHAT and FNYEAQ (reference sequence). The CDR3 sequence is CASSRGRTTVETQYF. The DNA of the CDR3 is TGTGCCAGCAGCAGGGGGCGGACTACCGTAGAGACCCAGTACTTC.

This chain uses TRBV6-5 with TRBJ1-5, with D hard to call. CDR1 and CDR2 from the germline V gene are MNHEY and SVGAGI. V lost 6 bases and J 6 bases, leaving 12 bases between the germline ends. The CDR3 extends over 13 amino acids. The CDR3 sequence: CASSRVPSQPQHF. In DNA form, the CDR3 reads TGTGCCAGCAGCCGGGTTCCAAGTCAGCCCCAGCATTTT.

The chain combines TRBV9 with TRBJ2-3, with D possibly being TRBD2 (5 bases). Between the trimmed V and J ends, which lost 2 bases and 4 bases, there was a span of 20 bases. Germline CDR1 SGDLS, CDR2 YYNGEE. There are 17 residues in the CDR3. The CDR3 region is CASSVALLGNKADTQYF. In DNA form, the CDR3 reads TGTGCCAGCAGCGTGGCTCTCCTCGGGAATAAAGCAGATACGCAGTATTTT.

The chain employs TRBV29-1 and TRBJ1-5, with D possibly being TRBD1 (6 bases). The V end was cut by 8 bases, the J end by 6 bases, with 17 bases between. CDR3 length: 13 residues. Germline-derived CDR1 and CDR2 are SQVTM and ANQGSEA. For the CDR3, the DNA is TGCAGCTTTTGGGAGGGGGGAACTCAGCCCCAGCATTTT. Protein sequence: CSFWEGGTQPQHF.

J is TRBJ2-3 and V is TRBV10-1; maybe TRBD1 (6 bases). Per germline, CDR1 WNHNN and CDR2 SYGVQD (reference sequence). The length of the CDR3 is 14 residues. V lost 3 bases to trimming and J lost 6 bases, with 13 bases between them. In nucleotides, the CDR3 is TGCGCCAGCAGTGATCTGGGGGCTTCCGATACGCAGTATTTT. Protein product: CASSDLGASDTQYF.

The rearrangement uses TRBV6-6 and TRBJ1-6; D perhaps matches TRBD1 (6 bases). The V and J ends lost 4 bases and 9 bases respectively, with 16 bases between them. The CDR3 contains 15 residues. CDR1 is MNHNY, CDR2 SVGAGI, per germline (reference sequence). CDR3 bases: TGTGCCAGCAGTTCCTGGGGGCAGAACGGTTCACCCCTCCACTTT. Encoded protein: CASSSWGQNGSPLHF.

The chain has TRBV6-5 and TRBJ2-7, with D possibly TRBD1 on 6 matching bases. This CDR3 has 14 amino acids. V dropped 4 bases and J dropped 3 bases, with 13 bases sitting between them. CDR1 MNHEY and CDR2 SVGAGI come from the germline V gene. Here the CDR3 reads CASSFNQQGYEQYF. As DNA, the CDR3 is TGTGCCAGCAGTTTCAACCAACAGGGCTACGAGCAGTACTTC.

The CDR3 loop is CASSPKTGTGGYQPQHF. CDR3 bases: TGCGCCAGCAGCCCTAAAACCGGGACAGGGGGCTATCAGCCCCAGCATTTT. The chain employs TRBV4-1 and TRBJ1-5; TRBD1 agrees at 12 bases. The CDR3 sequence is 17 residues long. Trimming removed 4 bases from V and 5 bases from J; junction bases left unmatched: 9. Germline V CDR1 and CDR2: MGHRA, YSYEKL.